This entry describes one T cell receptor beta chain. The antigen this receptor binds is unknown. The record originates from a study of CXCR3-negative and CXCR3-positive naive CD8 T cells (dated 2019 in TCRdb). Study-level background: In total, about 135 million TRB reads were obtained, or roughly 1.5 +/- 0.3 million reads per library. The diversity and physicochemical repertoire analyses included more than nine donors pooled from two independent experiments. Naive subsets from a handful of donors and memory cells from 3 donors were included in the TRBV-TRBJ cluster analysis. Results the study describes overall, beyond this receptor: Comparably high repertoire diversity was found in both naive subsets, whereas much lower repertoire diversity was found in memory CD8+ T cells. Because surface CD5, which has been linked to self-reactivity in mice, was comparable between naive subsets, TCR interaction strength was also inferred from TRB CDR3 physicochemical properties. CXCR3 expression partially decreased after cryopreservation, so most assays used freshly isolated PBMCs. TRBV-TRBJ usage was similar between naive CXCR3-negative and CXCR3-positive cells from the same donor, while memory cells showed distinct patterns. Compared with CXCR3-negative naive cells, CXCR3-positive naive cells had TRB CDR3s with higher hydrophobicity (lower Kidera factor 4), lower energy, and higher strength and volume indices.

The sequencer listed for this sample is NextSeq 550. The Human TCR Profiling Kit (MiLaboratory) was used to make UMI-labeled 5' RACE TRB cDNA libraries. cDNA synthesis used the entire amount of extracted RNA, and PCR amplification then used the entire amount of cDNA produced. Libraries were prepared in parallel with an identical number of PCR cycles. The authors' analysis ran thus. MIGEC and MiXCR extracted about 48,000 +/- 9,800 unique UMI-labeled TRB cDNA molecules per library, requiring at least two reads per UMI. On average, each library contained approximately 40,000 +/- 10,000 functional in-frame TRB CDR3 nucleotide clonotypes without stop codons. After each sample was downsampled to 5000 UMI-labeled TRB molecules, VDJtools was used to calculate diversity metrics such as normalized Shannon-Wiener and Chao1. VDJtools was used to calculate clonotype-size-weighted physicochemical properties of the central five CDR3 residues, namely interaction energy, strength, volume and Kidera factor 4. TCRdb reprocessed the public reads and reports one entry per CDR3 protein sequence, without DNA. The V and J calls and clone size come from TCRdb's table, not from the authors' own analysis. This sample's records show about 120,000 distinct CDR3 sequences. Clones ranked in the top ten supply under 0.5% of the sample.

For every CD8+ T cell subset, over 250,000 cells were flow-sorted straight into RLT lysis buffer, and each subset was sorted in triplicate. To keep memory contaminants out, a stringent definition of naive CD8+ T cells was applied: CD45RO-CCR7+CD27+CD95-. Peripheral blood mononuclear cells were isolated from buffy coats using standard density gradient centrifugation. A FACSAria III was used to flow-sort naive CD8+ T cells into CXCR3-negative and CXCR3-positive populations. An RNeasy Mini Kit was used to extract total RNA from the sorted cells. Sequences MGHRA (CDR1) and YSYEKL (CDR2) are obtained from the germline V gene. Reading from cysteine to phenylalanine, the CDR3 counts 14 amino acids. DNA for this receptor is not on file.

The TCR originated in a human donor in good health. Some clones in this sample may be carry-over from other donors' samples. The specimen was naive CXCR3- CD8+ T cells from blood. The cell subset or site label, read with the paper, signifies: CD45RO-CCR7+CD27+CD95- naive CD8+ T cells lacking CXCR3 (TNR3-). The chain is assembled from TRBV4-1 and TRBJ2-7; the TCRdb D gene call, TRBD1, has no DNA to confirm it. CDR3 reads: CASSQEDRGYEQYF.